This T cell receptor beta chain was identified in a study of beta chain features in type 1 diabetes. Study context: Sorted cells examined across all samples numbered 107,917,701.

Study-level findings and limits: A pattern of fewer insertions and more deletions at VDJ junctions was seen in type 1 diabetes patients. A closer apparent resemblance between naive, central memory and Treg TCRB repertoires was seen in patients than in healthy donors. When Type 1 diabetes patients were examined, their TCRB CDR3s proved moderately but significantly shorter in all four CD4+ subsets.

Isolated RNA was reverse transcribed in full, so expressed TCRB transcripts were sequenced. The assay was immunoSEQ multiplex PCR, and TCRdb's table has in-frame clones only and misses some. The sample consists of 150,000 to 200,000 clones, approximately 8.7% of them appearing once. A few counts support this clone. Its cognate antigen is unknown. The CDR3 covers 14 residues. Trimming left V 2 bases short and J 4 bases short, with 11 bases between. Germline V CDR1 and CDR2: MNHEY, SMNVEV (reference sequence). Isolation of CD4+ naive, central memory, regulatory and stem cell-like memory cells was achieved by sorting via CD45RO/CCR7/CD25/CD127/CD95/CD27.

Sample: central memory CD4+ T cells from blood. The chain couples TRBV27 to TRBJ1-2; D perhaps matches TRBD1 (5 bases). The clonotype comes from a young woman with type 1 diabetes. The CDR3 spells CASSLVAQGYGYTF. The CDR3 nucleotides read TGTGCCAGCAGTTTAGTGGCCCAGGGCTATGGCTACACCTTC.